Listed here are 17 T cell receptor beta chains from one sample, sequenced in a study of shared clonotypes between healthy human individuals. The data were produced by immunoSEQ multiplex PCR, yet TCRdb's version contains in-frame clones alone and is incomplete. The sample lists 2 million to 2.5 million clones; approximately 96% were seen once. Material: naive CD4+ T cells sorted from blood. Subset specified: CD45RA+ positively selected. The receptors here all came from a man younger than 35 in good health.

J is TRBJ1-2 and V is TRBV18, with D perhaps TRBD1 (5 bases). The germline gives CDR1 KGHSH, CDR2 LQKENI. The ends were cut back, 4 bases at V and 3 bases at J, with 15 bases in the middle. This CDR3 contains 15 residues. The CDR3 is CASSRSTGTHYGYTF. The CDR3 nucleotides are TGTGCCAGCTCACGAAGCACAGGTACCCACTATGGCTACACCTTC.

The chain is built from TRBV5-1 and TRBJ1-3; 10 positions agree with TRBD1. The V segment lost 4 bases and the J segment 2 bases; nucleotides outside the gene matches: 3. Germline V gives CDR1 SGHRS, CDR2 YFSETQ. The CDR3 consists of 15 residues. The CDR3 DNA follows: TGCGCCAGCAGCATCGGGACAGGGGCTGGAAACACCATATATTTT. It encodes CASSIGTGAGNTIYF.

The chain couples TRBV15 to TRBJ1-1; 9 bases fit TRBD1. The CDR3 has 17 residues. The V gene's germline CDR1 is LNHNV and CDR2 YYDKDF (reference sequence). J was trimmed by 3 bases and V by 0 bases; bases with no gene match: 8. The CDR3 protein is CATSRDNRGLRDTEAFF. Written as DNA, the CDR3 is TGTGCCACCAGCAGAGATAACAGGGGGCTCAGGGACACTGAAGCTTTCTTT.

This chain uses TRBV7-2 with TRBJ1-6; 9 nucleotides agree with TRBD1. The V gene end was trimmed by 4 bases and the J gene end by 10 bases; junction bases not matched to a gene: 11. Per germline, CDR1 SGHTA and CDR2 FQGNSA. This CDR3 contains 16 residues. CDR3 DNA sequence: TGTGCCAGCAGCTCCCCCCCGGGACAGGGTAACTCACCCCTCCACTTT. Translating gives CASSSPPGQGNSPLHF.

This rearrangement joins TRBV11-2 to TRBJ2-4, with unresolved D. Trimming left V 1 base short and J 9 bases short, with 7 bases between. CDR1 SGHAT and CDR2 FQNNGV come from the germline V gene. The CDR3 covers 12 residues. CDR3 residues: CASSLGSGIQYF. DNA of the CDR3: TGTGCCAGCAGCTTAGGGTCGGGCATTCAGTACTTC.

The genes are TRBV19 and TRBJ1-1; 8 nucleotides match TRBD1. Germline V gene lookup returns CDR1 LNHDA and CDR2 SQIVND (reference sequence). The CDR3 covers 13 residues. The J segment lost 4 bases and the V segment lost 5 bases, leaving 3 bases of the junction unmatched. The CDR3 DNA sequence: TGTGCCAGTAGTGGAACAGGGGGCACTGAAGCTTTCTTT. Translation: CASSGTGGTEAFF.

The gene calls are TRBV4-1 and TRBJ2-7, with D possibly TRBD1 on 6 matching bases. Trimming left V 0 bases short and J 2 bases short, with 11 bases between. Germline CDR1 is MGHRA and CDR2 is YSYEKL. CDR3 length: 15 residues. As DNA, the CDR3 is TGCGCCAGCAGCCAAGAACAGGGAGTTGCCTACGAGCAGTACTTC. This translates into CASSQEQGVAYEQYF.

J is TRBJ2-2 and V is TRBV2; D gene uncertain. The V gene lost 10 bases and the J gene lost 0 bases, with 12 bases spanning the gap. The germline CDR1 and CDR2 sequences are SNHLY and FYNNEI. CDR3 length: 14 amino acids. The CDR3, as DNA: TGTGCCACTGCCCCTGGTACGAACACCGGGGAGCTGTTTTTT. This codes for CATAPGTNTGELFF. The full variable domain, rest sourced from reference TRBV2 and TRBJ2-2, is EPEVTQTPSHQVTQMGQEVILRCVPISNHLYFYWYRQILGQKVEFLVSFYNNEISEKSEIFDDQFSVERPDGSNFTLKIRSTKLEDSAMYFCATAPGTNTGELFFGEGSRLTVL.

The CDR3 protein is CASSSTSGNSPLHF. CDR3 nucleotide sequence: TGCGCCAGCAGCTCGACCTCCGGGAATTCACCCCTCCACTTT. The V and J genes are TRBV5-1 and TRBJ1-6; D remains ambiguous. The CDR3 spans 14 residues. V was pared by 3 bases and J by 7 bases, with 11 bases between. CDR1 and CDR2 from the germline V gene are SGHRS and YFSETQ.

V and J are TRBV7-2 and TRBJ1-2; D might be TRBD1 (5 bases). The CDR3 covers 14 residues. CDR1 SGHTA and CDR2 FQGNSA come from the germline V gene. The V end lost 3 bases, the J end lost 4 bases, and 12 bases lay between the germline ends. The CDR3 coding sequence is TGTGCCAGCAGCTTTAGGGGTACTGGCTATGGCTACACCTTC. Its translation: CASSFRGTGYGYTF.

J is TRBJ2-7 and V is TRBV7-2, with TRBD1 identical over 7 bases. Germline assignment: CDR1 SGHTA and CDR2 FQGNSA. J was trimmed by 6 bases and V by 1 base; bases with no gene match: 6. The CDR3 totals 14 residues. The CDR3 reads CASSLGRGLVEQYF. CDR3 coding DNA: TGTGCCAGCAGCTTAGGCAGGGGGTTAGTCGAGCAGTACTTC.

J is TRBJ1-2 and V is TRBV6-1, with D hard to call. The CDR3 runs to 15 residues. Looked up from germline, CDR1 is MNHNS and CDR2 is SASEGT. Between the trimmed V and J ends, which lost 4 bases and 1 base, there was a span of 13 bases. The chain's CDR3 is CASSAPQWGNYGYTF. DNA of the CDR3: TGTGCCAGCAGTGCCCCCCAGTGGGGTAACTATGGCTACACCTTC.

The chain joins TRBV30 to TRBJ2-1; D may be TRBD1 or TRBD2 (6 bases each). Germline V gene data show CDR1 as GTSNPN and CDR2 as SVGIG (reference sequence). The CDR3 length is 16 residues. V shed 3 bases and J shed 0 bases, with 15 bases lying between them. In DNA form, the CDR3 reads TGTGCCTGGAGGGACAGCGGGCCGAGCTCCTACAATGAGCAGTTCTTC. Protein: CAWRDSGPSSYNEQFF.

The chain uses TRBV10-2 and TRBJ2-7, with D possibly TRBD2 on 6 matching bases. The CDR3 totals 13 residues. Trimming left V 6 bases short and J 1 base short, with 10 bases between. CDR1 is WSHSY, CDR2 SAAADI, per germline. The CDR3 here is CASSLTSSYEQYF. The CDR3 region has the DNA TGCGCCAGCAGCCTGACTAGTTCCTACGAGCAGTACTTC.

This rearrangement joins TRBV5-1 to TRBJ2-7; TRBD1 might be the D (6 bases). V shed 4 bases and J shed 3 bases, with 14 bases lying between them. This CDR3 region has 14 residues. Per the germline V gene, CDR1 is SGHRS and CDR2 is YFSETQ. CDR3 nucleotides: TGCGCCAGCAGCCCGACAGGTGGGGTCTACGAGCAGTACTTC. Encoded protein: CASSPTGGVYEQYF.

This rearrangement joins TRBV5-1 to TRBJ2-3, with 11 positions matching TRBD2. CDR3 length: 16 amino acids. J lost 0 bases, V lost 4 bases, and 4 bases had no gene match. The germline V gene encodes CDR1 SGHRS and CDR2 YFSETQ. The CDR3 coding sequence is TGCGCCAGCAGCCCGGGACTAGCGGCTAGCACAGATACGCAGTATTTT. It specifies CASSPGLAASTDTQYF.

This chain connects TRBV7-9 to TRBJ1-4; D is ambiguous. The CDR3 is 17 residues long. Trimming took off 1 base at V and 4 bases at J, with 16 bases between the two ends. Germline V gene lookup returns CDR1 SEHNR and CDR2 FQNEAQ (reference sequence). The CDR3 region is CASSLGPAGSGNEKLFF. The CDR3 coding sequence is TGTGCCAGCAGCTTAGGACCCGCAGGATCGGGTAATGAAAAACTGTTTTTT.